The clone carrying this T cell receptor (beta chain) was counted between two and nine times. As yet, its antigen is unknown. The data were taken from a study of shared clonotypes between healthy human individuals. Findings and caveats of the study: The rarefaction results pointed to incomplete sorted-subset sequencing despite large depth. Genetic and exposure-history diversity was limited by the small donor number. Of the naive CD4 clonotypes, roughly 5.5% were shared across a few donors.

Trimming shortened V by 0 bases and J by 5 bases, and 13 bases separated the two germline ends. Germline V gene lookup returns CDR1 LGHNA and CDR2 YNFKEQ. CDR3 length equals 16 residues. Running of the assay took place at deep level. The data were produced by immunoSEQ multiplex PCR, yet TCRdb's version contains in-frame clones alone and is incomplete. The table shows around 690,000 clones, with 90% occurring only once. The receptor comes from a man between 18 and 29 years old in good health. Some clones in this sample may be carry-over from other donors' samples. V and J are TRBV4-2 and TRBJ1-4; D is uncertain. The sample was memory CD8+ T cells from PBMCs. Subset: CD45RO+ cells pooled with CCR7-negative TemRA cells. The CDR3 spells CASSQERAGANEKLFF. The CDR3 bases are TGTGCCAGCAGCCAAGAGCGCGCCGGAGCAAATGAAAAACTGTTTTTT.